This T cell receptor (beta chain) appears in the sequencing data of a study of CD8+ T cells in alopecia areata (dated by TCRdb to between 2018 and 2020). Some background on the complete study: Treated patients were enrolled in an open-label pilot trial of oral tofacitinib at 5 to 10 mg twice daily for moderate-to-severe alopecia areata. Patients stayed on tofacitinib for 6 to 18 months and then had 6 months of follow-up off drug so that delayed response and recurrence could be assessed. Scalp tissue and sorted CD4+ and CD8+ peripheral blood T cells from patchy and totalis/universalis alopecia areata patients and from healthy controls were covered by human TCRbeta sequencing. Biopsies were taken from tofacitinib-treated patients at baseline and at 4 and 24 weeks of treatment, and a later scalp biopsy was taken in several of the tofacitinib-treated patients. The RNA source kit depended on sample type: the PAXgene miRNA kit for fixed scalp, the miRNeasy kit for PBMCs, and the RNeasy kit for mouse skin. Clonality in the scalp was compared among normal scalp (n=4), patchy alopecia areata scalp (n=8), and alopecia totalis/universalis scalp (n=8). The SALT score, which quantifies the percentage of affected scalp surface area, was used to measure disease severity in treated patients. The study used high-throughput TCRbeta sequencing to examine T cell clonal expansion in alopecia areata, in both the C3H/HeJ mouse model and human patients. TCRbeta CDR3 regions were amplified by immunoSEQ multiplex PCR using 35 Vbeta forward and 13 Jbeta reverse primers. Study-wide conclusions, independent of this receptor: Scalp clonality and the number of expanded CD8+ clones among the top 100 scalp clones were significantly decreased by tofacitinib. Scalp TCR repertoire analysis is complicated because resident alphabeta T cells in normal human skin are also sequenced, whereas mouse skin is dominated by gammadelta T cells. Compared with normal scalp, lesional scalp, particularly in alopecia totalis/universalis, had higher clonality and more expanded CD8+ clones, which suggests antigenic drive. Shared TCR sequences between patients were less evident than in mice, which may be partly attributable to HLA diversity in the patient population. During tofacitinib treatment, many expanded lesional clones stuck around in both scalp and blood, and this persistence may partly explain why relapse happens after treatment is stopped. Because the treated cohort was small and included a single nonresponder, larger studies are needed to assess links between baseline CD8+ expansion and response.

In the germline V gene (reference sequence), CDR1 corresponds to MNHEY and CDR2 to SMNVEV. The junction shows trimming of 6 bases on V and 3 bases on J, and the gene matches do not reach 0 bases of it. From the cysteine up to the phenylalanine, the CDR3 has a length of 13 residues. Just the 39-base CDR3 DNA is kept, in frame starting at base 1. This clone was counted a single time. No antigen is known for it. No per-base quality is available; no much larger clone lies one base away. Explained via the paper, the time point label denotes: about 4 weeks on oral tofacitinib. The treatment or condition label of this sample denotes: oral pan-JAK inhibitor, 5-10 mg twice daily. From alopecia areata patients, peripheral blood was collected along with lesional scalp punch biopsies. PBMCs were isolated by density centrifugation and stained for CD3, CD4 and CD8, and CD4+ and CD8+ T cells were sorted on a FACSAria.

Library preparation employed the immunoSEQ multiplex PCR assay. RNA was extracted from all samples and reverse transcribed into cDNA as template for TCR sequencing. SuperScript III was used for first-strand cDNA synthesis, primed with a 2:1 mix of oligo-dT and random hexamers. Amplification bias was assessed with a synthetic immune receptor repertoire, and residual bias was removed computationally. The original pipeline was this. Raw reads were preprocessed to remove errors, and CDR3 was defined by IMGT conventions from the conserved cysteine to phenylalanine. Clonality was computed as 1 minus the Shannon entropy, with the entropy normalized by log2 of the number of productive unique TCRs. Whether scalp clones were CD4 or CD8 was inferred by matching scalp TCRbeta sequences against CD4 and CD8 repertoires sorted from blood. Here the immuneACCESS table is served through TCRdb, limited to in-frame sequences with V and J called. Missing clones are a known gap in these copies; in checked studies unresolved V genes cover under half, and the rest lacks a known reason. V, J and clone size are taken as reported in that table, and D and trimming were inferred from the DNA itself. The sample table shows about 190,000 clones, and approximately 60% are seen once. The leading ten clones occupy roughly 0.71% of the sample.

The rearrangement combines TRBV27 with TRBJ2-7, with 12 central nucleotides matching TRBD2. The receptor comes from a human donor with alopecia areata. Sequencing was performed on CD4+ T cells sorted from blood, taken at week 4, from a patient treated with tofacitinib. The sequence in DNA is TGTGCCAGCAGACTAGCGGGGGGCTACGAGCAGTACTTC. Translation gives CASRLAGGYEQYF.